The present T cell receptor beta chain was sequenced within a study of blood T cell repertoires in COVID-19. In the study overall: Both acute and convalescent COVID-19 samples were obtained from the United States, Italy and Spain.

The table came from immunoSEQ multiplex PCR; TCRdb's copy has only in-frame clones and leaves some out. The sample comprises approximately 320,000 clones, 80% to 90% of which are singletons, and about 8.9% rests with the top ten. The ends lost 0 bases at V and 0 bases at J; junction bases unmatched: 4. Germline assignment: CDR1 SGHRS and CDR2 YFSETQ. The CDR3 sequence is 16 residues long. Material for sequencing was PBMCs or T cells enriched from blood (not recorded which). The chain joins TRBV5-1 to TRBJ2-7; 9 nucleotides agree with TRBD2. The receptor was isolated from a woman aged 18-29 years who had recovered from COVID-19. CDR3 DNA: TGCGCCAGCAGCTTGGGACTAGCGGTCCCCTCCTACGAGCAGTACTTC. It is translated as CASSLGLAVPSYEQYF.